This is a list of T cell receptor beta chains from one sample in a study of regulatory T cells in long-lasting Graves disease. In TCRdb, the multiplex PCR reads were re-called with MiXCR into one record per CDR3 protein. The sample has over 250,000 distinct CDR3 sequences; roughly a fifth are singletons. This specimen consisted of peripheral blood mononuclear cells (PBMCs), obtained when the disease was refractory, from a patient treated with antithyroid drugs. These receptors came from a female donor with Graves disease. Each CDR3 is given with its conserved first and last residue. Each record gives: CDR3 protein, CDR3 DNA, clone size, D gene, J gene, V gene. The D gene is left open where the match is weak. Size is omitted from some rows. Given values are once, few, many or a class for expanded clones.

cdr3_aa: CASSRQGGANVLTF
cdr3_nt: TGTGCCAGCAGCCGCCAAGGTGGGGCCAACGTCCTGACTTTC
clone_size: once
d_call: .
j_call: TRBJ2-6
v_call: TRBV9

cdr3_aa: CASSSGDYLEQFF
cdr3_nt: TGCGCCAGCAGCTCTGGGGATTATTTAGAGCAGTTCTTC
clone_size: .
d_call: .
j_call: TRBJ2-1
v_call: TRBV4-3

cdr3_aa: CAISEAGAAGSYEQYF
cdr3_nt: TGTGCCATCAGTGAGGCCGGGGCGGCGGGCTCCTACGAGCAGTACTTC
clone_size: .
d_call: .
j_call: TRBJ2-7
v_call: TRBV10-3

cdr3_aa: CAWSVLFEAFF
cdr3_nt: TGTGCCTGGAGTGTACTTTTTGAAGCTTTCTTT
clone_size: few
d_call: .
j_call: TRBJ1-1
v_call: TRBV30

cdr3_aa: CASSHDLSAGNTIYF
cdr3_nt: TGCGCCAGCAGCCACGATCTCTCAGCTGGAAACACCATATATTTT
clone_size: few
d_call: .
j_call: TRBJ1-3
v_call: TRBV4-3

cdr3_aa: CASSQAPGTEGQPQHF
cdr3_nt: TGCGCCAGCAGCCAAGCCCCCGGGACAGAAGGCCAGCCCCAGCATTTT
clone_size: .
d_call: TRBD1
j_call: TRBJ1-5
v_call: TRBV4-1

cdr3_aa: CASSLDGWTEAFF
cdr3_nt: TGTGCCAGCAGCTTAGACGGATGGACTGAAGCTTTCTTT
clone_size: .
d_call: .
j_call: TRBJ1-1
v_call: TRBV7-2

cdr3_aa: CASSSALAGGYEQYF
cdr3_nt: TGTGCCAGCAGTTCCGCACTAGCGGGAGGCTACGAGCAGTACTTC
clone_size: few
d_call: TRBD2
j_call: TRBJ2-7
v_call: TRBV6-2/TRBV6-3

cdr3_aa: CASSPNIIGASYEQYF
cdr3_nt: TGTGCCAGCAGTCCAAACATAATAGGGGCCTCCTACGAGCAGTACTTC
clone_size: .
d_call: .
j_call: TRBJ2-7
v_call: TRBV6-1

cdr3_aa: CASSPGGWETQYF
cdr3_nt: TGTGCCAGCAGCCCCGGTGGTTGGGAGACCCAGTACTTC
clone_size: many
d_call: .
j_call: TRBJ2-5
v_call: TRBV7-8

cdr3_aa: CSVGGGAPNTGELFF
cdr3_nt: TGCAGCGTTGGGGGAGGCGCGCCGAACACCGGGGAGCTGTTTTTT
clone_size: .
d_call: .
j_call: TRBJ2-2
v_call: TRBV29-1

cdr3_aa: CASSLRDRGHETQYF
cdr3_nt: TGTGCCAGCAGTCTGCGGGACAGGGGGCACGAGACCCAGTACTTC
clone_size: many
d_call: TRBD1
j_call: TRBJ2-5
v_call: TRBV28

cdr3_aa: CSASMGMTEAYEQYF
cdr3_nt: TGCAGTGCTAGTATGGGGATGACTGAGGCCTACGAGCAGTACTTC
clone_size: many
d_call: .
j_call: TRBJ2-7
v_call: TRBV20-1

cdr3_aa: CSAPPGQSYGYTF
cdr3_nt: TGCAGTGCACCGCCGGGACAGTCCTATGGCTACACCTTC
clone_size: many
d_call: TRBD1
j_call: TRBJ1-2
v_call: TRBV20-1

cdr3_aa: CSASETSGLDTQYF
cdr3_nt: TGCAGTGCTAGCGAGACTAGCGGGCTAGATACGCAGTATTTT
clone_size: few
d_call: TRBD2
j_call: TRBJ2-3
v_call: TRBV20-1

cdr3_aa: CASSSQGAPGELFF
cdr3_nt: TGTGCCAGCAGCTCCCAGGGGGCGCCCGGGGAGCTGTTTTTT
clone_size: .
d_call: TRBD1
j_call: TRBJ2-2
v_call: TRBV7-3

cdr3_aa: CASHLGGAINEQFF
cdr3_nt: TGTGCCAGCCACCTTGGCGGGGCAATAAATGAGCAGTTCTTC
clone_size: .
d_call: .
j_call: TRBJ2-1
v_call: TRBV6-1

cdr3_aa: CASSEALGTGDQPQHF
cdr3_nt: TGTGCCAGCAGTGAAGCGTTGGGGACAGGGGATCAGCCCCAGCATTTT
clone_size: few
d_call: TRBD1
j_call: TRBJ1-5
v_call: TRBV2

cdr3_aa: CASSRGGDSNQPQHF
cdr3_nt: TGTGCCAGCAGTCGGGGGGGGGATAGCAATCAGCCCCAGCATTTT
clone_size: many
d_call: .
j_call: TRBJ1-5
v_call: TRBV6-1

cdr3_aa: CASSRVPANQPQHF
cdr3_nt: TGTGCCAGCAGCAGGGTCCCGGCCAATCAGCCCCAGCATTTT
clone_size: many
d_call: .
j_call: TRBJ1-5
v_call: TRBV5-5

cdr3_aa: CASSYAGGSEQYF
cdr3_nt: TGTGCCAGCAGTTACGCAGGGGGGAGCGAGCAGTACTTC
clone_size: few
d_call: .
j_call: TRBJ2-7
v_call: TRBV6-5

cdr3_aa: CASSSEPGQGYEQYF
cdr3_nt: TGCGCCAGCAGCTCTGAACCGGGACAGGGGTACGAGCAGTACTTC
clone_size: .
d_call: TRBD1
j_call: TRBJ2-7
v_call: TRBV5-1

cdr3_aa: CASSPLGTYEQYF
cdr3_nt: TGTGCTAGCAGCCCACTCGGAACCTACGAGCAGTACTTC
clone_size: many
d_call: .
j_call: TRBJ2-7
v_call: TRBV7-9

cdr3_aa: CASRSRPTGELFF
cdr3_nt: TGCGCCAGCAGATCCCGACCCACCGGGGAGCTGTTTTTT
clone_size: once
d_call: .
j_call: TRBJ2-2
v_call: TRBV5-1

cdr3_aa: CASSLSSGRGDTQYF
cdr3_nt: TGTGCCAGCAGCCTATCTAGCGGGAGAGGAGATACGCAGTATTTT
clone_size: .
d_call: TRBD2
j_call: TRBJ2-3
v_call: TRBV7-2

cdr3_aa: CASSQANRGTGNTIYF
cdr3_nt: TGCGCCAGCAGCCAAGCTAACAGGGGAACTGGAAACACCATATATTTT
clone_size: .
d_call: TRBD1
j_call: TRBJ1-3
v_call: TRBV4-1

cdr3_aa: CAGGESYNEQFF
cdr3_nt: TGTGCGGGCGGGGAGTCCTACAATGAGCAGTTCTTC
clone_size: .
d_call: .
j_call: TRBJ2-1
v_call: TRBV7-9

cdr3_aa: CAISEIGGGIQYF
cdr3_nt: TGTGCCATCAGTGAGATTGGGGGGGGCATTCAGTACTTC
clone_size: few
d_call: TRBD2
j_call: TRBJ2-4
v_call: TRBV10-3

cdr3_aa: CASSFRAGPPLLNTGELFF
cdr3_nt: TGCGCCAGCAGCTTTCGAGCGGGGCCGCCCCTTTTAAACACCGGGGAGCTGTTTTTT
clone_size: .
d_call: TRBD2
j_call: TRBJ2-2
v_call: TRBV5-1

cdr3_aa: CASSYTQGSNQPQHF
cdr3_nt: TGTGCCAGCAGTTACACACAGGGGAGCAATCAGCCCCAGCATTTT
clone_size: few
d_call: TRBD1
j_call: TRBJ1-5
v_call: TRBV6-2/TRBV6-3

cdr3_aa: CASSFLGGESNQPQHF
cdr3_nt: TGTGCCAGCAGCTTCCTAGGGGGCGAGAGCAATCAGCCCCAGCATTTT
clone_size: .
d_call: TRBD1
j_call: TRBJ1-5
v_call: TRBV7-2

cdr3_aa: CASSLGLAGTDTQYF
cdr3_nt: TGTGCCAGCAGCTTGGGACTAGCGGGAACAGATACGCAGTATTTT
clone_size: few
d_call: TRBD2
j_call: TRBJ2-3
v_call: TRBV7-2

cdr3_aa: CAIKTGPYEQYF
cdr3_nt: TGTGCCATTAAGACAGGGCCCTACGAGCAGTACTTC
clone_size: .
d_call: TRBD1
j_call: TRBJ2-7
v_call: TRBV27

cdr3_aa: CSATPSGSSYEQYF
cdr3_nt: TGCAGTGCGACCCCTAGCGGGAGCTCCTACGAGCAGTACTTC
clone_size: many
d_call: TRBD2
j_call: TRBJ2-7
v_call: TRBV20-1

cdr3_aa: CASSSGTGYSGELFF
cdr3_nt: TGTGCCAGCAGCTCCGGGACAGGGTACTCCGGGGAGCTGTTTTTT
clone_size: many
d_call: TRBD1
j_call: TRBJ2-2
v_call: TRBV28

cdr3_aa: CASSYSNPSTEAFF
cdr3_nt: TGTGCCAGCAGTTACTCGAATCCCTCCACTGAAGCTTTCTTT
clone_size: few
d_call: .
j_call: TRBJ1-1
v_call: TRBV6-2/TRBV6-3

cdr3_aa: CASSPTRGLAPYEQYF
cdr3_nt: TGTGCCAGCAGCCCGACCCGGGGACTAGCACCCTACGAGCAGTACTTC
clone_size: few
d_call: TRBD2
j_call: TRBJ2-7
v_call: TRBV7-9

cdr3_aa: CASRKILAGWLYEQYF
cdr3_nt: TGTGCCAGCAGGAAAATATTAGCGGGATGGCTCTACGAGCAGTACTTC
clone_size: .
d_call: TRBD2
j_call: TRBJ2-7
v_call: TRBV2

cdr3_aa: CAISENRSPGDEQYF
cdr3_nt: TGTGCCATCAGTGAGAACAGGTCTCCGGGGGACGAGCAGTACTTC
clone_size: many
d_call: .
j_call: TRBJ2-7
v_call: TRBV10-3

cdr3_aa: CASSRGQGNSGNTIYF
cdr3_nt: TGTGCCAGCTCACGGGGACAGGGGAACTCTGGAAACACCATATATTTT
clone_size: once
d_call: TRBD1
j_call: TRBJ1-3
v_call: TRBV18